These 21 T cell receptor beta chains share one sample of origin, sequenced in a study of identical twins. TCRdb analysed the 5' RACE reads with MiXCR anew, one entry per CDR3 protein. The repertoire has 600,000 to 800,000 distinct CDR3 sequences, 21% of them found once; the top ten carry roughly 4%. The same sample was also used in a study of T cells expressing NK-cell markers.

The sequenced material came from PBMCs. These TCRs come from a woman under 30 in good health.

The chain combines TRBV29-1 with TRBJ2-3, with 9 bases that match TRBD2. J lost 2 bases, V lost 4 bases, and 7 bases had no gene match. The germline CDR1 and CDR2 sequences are SQVTM and ANQGSEA. This CDR3 region has 15 residues. The CDR3 DNA is TGCAGCGTTGTGTGGCTAGCGGGGCCCACAGATACGCAGTATTTT. It is translated as CSVVWLAGPTDTQYF.

The rearrangement uses TRBV29-1 and TRBJ2-5; D tentatively fits TRBD1 or TRBD2 (5 bases each). CDR1 and CDR2 (germline): SQVTM, ANQGSEA. This CDR3 is 15 amino acids long. V lost 0 bases and J lost 4, with 15 bases in between. CDR3 sequence reads: CSVEDQTGTVETQYF. In DNA, the CDR3 is TGCAGCGTTGAAGACCAAACCGGGACCGTAGAGACCCAGTACTTC.

This clonotype was picked up many times. The gene calls are TRBV6-1 and TRBJ2-7, with 13 bases that match TRBD2. The CDR3 is 15 residues long. The trim removed 6 bases at V and 4 bases at J, leaving 6 bases unmatched. Germline CDR1 reads MNHNS; CDR2 reads SASEGT. The CDR3 nucleotides are TGTGCCAGCAGCCTACTAGCGGGAGGGCCATACGAGCAGTACTTC. It codes for CASSLLAGGPYEQYF.

This rearrangement joins TRBV7-3 to TRBJ2-2; weak D call: TRBD1 (5 bases). This CDR3 region has 14 residues. In germline, CDR1 is SGHTA, CDR2 FQGTGA. The V end was cut by 6 bases, the J end by 3 bases, with 11 bases between. The CDR3 DNA is TGTGCCAGCAGGCAGGGTGAAGACACCGGGGAGCTGTTTTTT. This sequence encodes CASRQGEDTGELFF.

In its sample, this clonotype was seen many times. In nucleotides, the CDR3 is TGTGCCACCAGTGATCTCCGGGCCGGGGATACGCAGTATTTT. The encoded protein is CATSDLRAGDTQYF. The chain has TRBV24-1 and TRBJ2-3, with unresolved D. The CDR3 runs to 14 residues. The V gene lost 3 bases and the J gene lost 6 bases, with 12 bases spanning the gap. The germline V gene has CDR1 KGHDR and CDR2 SFDVKD.

The V gene is TRBV5-5, the J gene TRBJ2-2; possibly TRBD1 for D (6 bases). From germline, CDR1 is SGHKS and CDR2 YYEKEE (reference sequence). The CDR3 spans 15 residues. The V end lost 3 bases, the J end lost 6 bases, and 15 bases lay between the germline ends. As DNA, the CDR3 is TGTGCCAGCAGCTGGGACACCTTAGGGGCCGGGGAGCTGTTTTTT. This sequence encodes CASSWDTLGAGELFF.

This chain uses TRBV6-2 or TRBV6-3 with TRBJ2-7; D may match TRBD1 or TRBD2 (5 bases each). Trimming left V 2 bases short and J 2 bases short, with 16 bases between. Germline V gives CDR1 MNHEY, CDR2 SVGEGT. The CDR3 totals 16 residues. The CDR3: CASSYPGTRGTYEQYF. CDR3 DNA sequence: TGTGCCAGCAGTTACCCCGGGACGCGAGGAACCTACGAGCAGTACTTC.

This clonotype was detected many times. DNA for the CDR3: TGTGCCAGCAGTTGGGGATACAATGAGCAGTTCTTC. It is translated as CASSWGYNEQFF. The V gene is TRBV12-3 or TRBV12-4, the J gene TRBJ2-1; D uncertain. The V end was cut by 4 bases, the J end by 4 bases, with 5 bases between. This CDR3 is 12 amino acids long.

The chain joins TRBV15 to TRBJ2-3, with no clear D. Between the trimmed V and J ends, which lost 1 base and 4 bases, there was a span of 15 bases. Germline V lookup: CDR1 LNHNV, CDR2 YYDKDF (reference sequence). This CDR3 is 16 amino acids long. The CDR3 loop is CATSRGRNPAPDTQYF. The DNA for the CDR3 is TGTGCCACCAGCAGAGGGAGAAACCCGGCCCCAGATACGCAGTATTTT.

This clonotype was seen more than once but under ten times. J is TRBJ2-3 and V is TRBV10-3, with D unclear. The V gene lost 7 bases and the J gene lost 0 bases, with 17 bases spanning the gap. This CDR3 is 16 amino acids long. Germline-derived CDR1 and CDR2 are ENHRY and SYGVKD. The CDR3 DNA reads as TGTGCCATCACCATTGGAGAGCGCAGCAGCACAGATACGCAGTATTTT. Translation: CAITIGERSSTDTQYF.

The V call is TRBV6-1, the J call TRBJ2-5; D might be TRBD2 (5 bases). Germline CDR1 is MNHNS and CDR2 is SASEGT. The V and J ends lost 6 bases and 1 base respectively, with 12 bases between them. The CDR3 has 14 residues. CDR3 coding DNA: TGTGCCAGCAGAATACTAGATCTCCAAGAGACCCAGTACTTC. Amino acids: CASRILDLQETQYF.

The V and J genes are TRBV20-1 and TRBJ1-1; D perhaps matches TRBD1 (6 bases). This CDR3 is built from 14 residues. The germline V gene has CDR1 DFQATT and CDR2 SNEGSKA (reference sequence). Trimming took off 6 bases at V and 2 bases at J, with 16 bases between the two ends. The CDR3: CSAQRGGANTEAFF. The CDR3 DNA reads as TGCAGTGCACAGAGAGGGGGTGCCAACACTGAAGCTTTCTTT.

This clonotype has a count of ten or more. The chain joins TRBV12-5 to TRBJ2-2; D may be TRBD2 (5 bases). Trimming cost V 1 base and J 0 bases, with 9 bases left between them. The CDR3 has 16 residues. CDR1 and CDR2 (germline): LGHNT, FRNRAP. This CDR3 is CASGLGLASNTGELFF. Written as DNA, the CDR3 is TGTGCTAGTGGTTTGGGCCTAGCTTCGAACACCGGGGAGCTGTTTTTT.

This clonotype was found a few times. The J gene is TRBJ2-5, the V gene TRBV6-2 or TRBV6-3; D uncertain. In germline, CDR1 is MNHEY, CDR2 SVGEGT. The ends were cut back, 6 bases at V and 1 base at J, with 12 bases in the middle. The CDR3 runs to 14 residues. The CDR3 sequence: CASSPRPIQETQYF. CDR3 bases: TGTGCCAGCAGCCCCCGACCGATCCAAGAGACCCAGTACTTC.

The chain links TRBV6-5 to TRBJ2-3; 8 nucleotides line up with TRBD2. The CDR3 totals 16 residues. V dropped 1 base and J dropped 2; count of bases not matched to a gene: 5. Germline CDR1 MNHEY, CDR2 SVGAGI. DNA of the CDR3: TGTGCCAGCAGTTACTTTGGGCGGGGGGACACAGATACGCAGTATTTT. Residues: CASSYFGRGDTDTQYF.

The chain employs TRBV15 and TRBJ2-1; 7 bases map to TRBD2. V shed 4 bases, J shed 8 bases, and the junction held 11 bases outside the gene matches. The CDR3 extends over 15 amino acids. The germline CDR1 and CDR2 sequences are LNHNV and YYDKDF (reference sequence). CDR3 sequence (DNA): TGTGCCACCAGCATCCTGCGGGGGTTACTCGATGAGCAGTTCTTC. Translating gives CATSILRGLLDEQFF.

This clonotype was seen only once. V usage is TRBV29-1 and J usage is TRBJ2-4, with 9 bases fitting TRBD2. This CDR3 spans 12 amino acids. Germline lookup yields CDR1 SQVTM and CDR2 ANQGSEA. V lost 7 bases to trimming and J lost 5 bases; unmatched junction nucleotides: 3. The CDR3 region is CSARTSENIQYF. The CDR3 DNA reads TGCAGCGCACGGACTAGCGAAAACATTCAGTACTTC.

This clonotype was counted at least ten times. The genes are TRBV7-6 and TRBJ2-2; TRBD1 matches 8 bases. The CDR3 runs to 14 residues. Germline CDR1 SGHVS, CDR2 FNYEAQ. The V and J ends lost 5 bases and 7 bases, in that order; junction bases with no gene match: 6. CDR3 loop: CASSRTGWDGELFF. The CDR3 nucleotides are TGTGCCAGCAGCCGGACAGGGTGGGACGGGGAGCTGTTTTTT.

The genes are TRBV20-1 and TRBJ2-7, with 8 bases lining up with TRBD2. The CDR3 is 12 residues long. The V and J ends lost 3 bases and 5 bases, in that order; junction bases with no gene match: 3. The germline gives CDR1 DFQATT, CDR2 SNEGSKA (reference sequence). The CDR3 sequence is CSASRSGNEQYF. CDR3 nucleotide sequence: TGCAGTGCTAGTCGTAGCGGGAACGAGCAGTACTTC.

This clonotype has only a few counts. V usage is TRBV7-2 and J usage is TRBJ2-5; D is ambiguous. This CDR3 is 14 amino acids long. The V gene's germline CDR1 is SGHTA and CDR2 FQGNSA. Trimming removed 5 bases from V and 4 bases from J, with 14 bases in between. The chain's CDR3 is CASSPLRGGETQYF. The CDR3, as DNA: TGTGCCAGCAGCCCACTCCGTGGTGGAGAGACCCAGTACTTC.

The V and J genes are TRBV5-5 and TRBJ2-7, with TRBD2 identical over 7 bases. The CDR3 is 16 residues long. Looked up from germline, CDR1 is SGHKS and CDR2 is YYEKEE (reference sequence). V trimming: 7 bases; J trimming: 0 bases; junction bases outside the gene matches: 13. CDR3 DNA sequence: TGTGCCAGCCACCCATACCTAGCGGCAAGCTCCTACGAGCAGTACTTC. This codes for CASHPYLAASSYEQYF.